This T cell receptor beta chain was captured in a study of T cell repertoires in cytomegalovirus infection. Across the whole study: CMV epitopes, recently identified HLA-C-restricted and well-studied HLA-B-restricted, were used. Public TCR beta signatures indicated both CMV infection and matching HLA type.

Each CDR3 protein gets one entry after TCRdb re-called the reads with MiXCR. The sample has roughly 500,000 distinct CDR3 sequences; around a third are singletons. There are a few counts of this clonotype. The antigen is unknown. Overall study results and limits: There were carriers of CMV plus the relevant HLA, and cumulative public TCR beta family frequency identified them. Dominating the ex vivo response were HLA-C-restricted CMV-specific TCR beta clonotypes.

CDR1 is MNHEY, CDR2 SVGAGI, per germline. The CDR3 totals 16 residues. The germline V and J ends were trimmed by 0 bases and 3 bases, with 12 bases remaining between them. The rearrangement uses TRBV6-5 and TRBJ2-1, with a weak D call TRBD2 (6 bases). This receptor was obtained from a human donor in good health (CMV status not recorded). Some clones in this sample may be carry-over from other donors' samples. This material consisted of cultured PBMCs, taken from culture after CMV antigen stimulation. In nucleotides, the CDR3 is TGTGCCAGCAGTTACTCTTCGGGAGCGGTCTACAATGAGCAGTTCTTC. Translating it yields CASSYSSGAVYNEQFF.